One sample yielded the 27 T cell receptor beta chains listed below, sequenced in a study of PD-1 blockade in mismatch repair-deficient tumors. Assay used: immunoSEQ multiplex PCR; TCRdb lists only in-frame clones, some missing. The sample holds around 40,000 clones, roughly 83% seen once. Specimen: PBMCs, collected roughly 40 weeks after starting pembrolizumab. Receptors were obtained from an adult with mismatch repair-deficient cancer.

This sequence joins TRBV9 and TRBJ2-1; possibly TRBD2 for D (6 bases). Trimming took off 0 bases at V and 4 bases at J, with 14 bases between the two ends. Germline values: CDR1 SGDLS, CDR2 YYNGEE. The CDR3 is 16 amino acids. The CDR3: CASSVAGADSYNEQFF. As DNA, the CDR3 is TGTGCCAGCAGCGTAGCGGGAGCTGACTCTTACAATGAGCAGTTCTTC.

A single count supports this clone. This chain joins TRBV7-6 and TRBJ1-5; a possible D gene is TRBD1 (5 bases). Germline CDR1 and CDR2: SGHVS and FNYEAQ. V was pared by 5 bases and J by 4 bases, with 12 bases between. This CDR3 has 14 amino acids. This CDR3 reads CASSPNPGNQPQHF. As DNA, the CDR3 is TGTGCCAGCAGCCCTAACCCAGGGAATCAGCCCCAGCATTTT. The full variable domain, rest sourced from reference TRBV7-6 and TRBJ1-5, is GAGVSQSPRYKVTKRGQDVALRCDPISGHVSLYWYRQALGQGPEFLTYFNYEAQQDKSGLPNDRFSAERPEGSISTLTIQRTEQRDSAMYRCASSPNPGNQPQHFGDGTRLSIL.

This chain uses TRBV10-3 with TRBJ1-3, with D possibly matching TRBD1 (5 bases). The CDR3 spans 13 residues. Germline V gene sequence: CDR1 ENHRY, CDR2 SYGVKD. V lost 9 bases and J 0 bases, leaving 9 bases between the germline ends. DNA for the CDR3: TGTGCCATAGGACAAATCTCTGGAAACACCATATATTTT. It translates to CAIGQISGNTIYF.

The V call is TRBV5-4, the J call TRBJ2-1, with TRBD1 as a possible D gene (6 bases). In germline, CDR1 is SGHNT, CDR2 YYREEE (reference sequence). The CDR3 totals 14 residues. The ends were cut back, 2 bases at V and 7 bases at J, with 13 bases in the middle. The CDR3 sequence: CASSLQGTHNEQFF. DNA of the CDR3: TGTGCCAGCAGCTTACAGGGTACCCATAATGAGCAGTTCTTC.

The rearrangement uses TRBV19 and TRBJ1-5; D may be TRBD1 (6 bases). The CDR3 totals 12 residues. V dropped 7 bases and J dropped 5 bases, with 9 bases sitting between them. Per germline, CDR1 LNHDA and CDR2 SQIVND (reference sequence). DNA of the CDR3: TGTGCCAGTACCTACAGGGATCAGCCCCAGCATTTT. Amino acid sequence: CASTYRDQPQHF.

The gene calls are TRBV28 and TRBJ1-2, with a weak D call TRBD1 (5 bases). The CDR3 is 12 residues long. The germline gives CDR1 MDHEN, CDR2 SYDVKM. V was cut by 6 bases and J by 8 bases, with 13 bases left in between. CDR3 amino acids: CASSSNRFGYTF. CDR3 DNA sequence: TGTGCCAGCAGCTCCAACAGGTTCGGCTACACCTTC.

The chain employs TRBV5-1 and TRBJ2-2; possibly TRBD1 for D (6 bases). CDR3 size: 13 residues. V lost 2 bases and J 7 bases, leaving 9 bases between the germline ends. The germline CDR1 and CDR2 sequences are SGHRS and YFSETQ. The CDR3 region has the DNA TGCGCCAGCAGCTTCTCGGACAGCGGGGAGCTGTTTTTT. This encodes CASSFSDSGELFF.

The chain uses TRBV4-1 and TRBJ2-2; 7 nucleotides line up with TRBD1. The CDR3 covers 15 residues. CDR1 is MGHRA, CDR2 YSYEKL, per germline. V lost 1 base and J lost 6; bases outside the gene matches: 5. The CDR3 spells CASSQGGTAPGELFF. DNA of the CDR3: TGCGCCAGCAGCCAAGGGGGGACAGCTCCCGGGGAGCTGTTTTTT.

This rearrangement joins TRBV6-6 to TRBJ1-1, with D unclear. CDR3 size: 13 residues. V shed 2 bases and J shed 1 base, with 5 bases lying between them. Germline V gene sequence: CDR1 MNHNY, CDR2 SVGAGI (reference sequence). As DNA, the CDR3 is TGTGCCAGCAGTTACGGCACGAACACTGAAGCTTTCTTT. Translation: CASSYGTNTEAFF.

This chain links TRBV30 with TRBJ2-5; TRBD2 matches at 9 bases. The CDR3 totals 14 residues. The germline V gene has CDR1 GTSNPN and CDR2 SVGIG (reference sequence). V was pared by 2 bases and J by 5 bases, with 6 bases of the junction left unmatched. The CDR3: CAWSKPAGGETQYF. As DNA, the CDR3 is TGTGCCTGGAGTAAGCCAGCGGGAGGCGAGACCCAGTACTTC.

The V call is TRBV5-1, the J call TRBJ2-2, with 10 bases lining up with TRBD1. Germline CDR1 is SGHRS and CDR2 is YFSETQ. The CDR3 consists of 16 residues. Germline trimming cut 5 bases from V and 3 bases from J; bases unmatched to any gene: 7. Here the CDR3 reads CASRPPGTGDTGELFF. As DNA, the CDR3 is TGCGCCAGCAGGCCCCCCGGGACAGGGGACACCGGGGAGCTGTTTTTT.

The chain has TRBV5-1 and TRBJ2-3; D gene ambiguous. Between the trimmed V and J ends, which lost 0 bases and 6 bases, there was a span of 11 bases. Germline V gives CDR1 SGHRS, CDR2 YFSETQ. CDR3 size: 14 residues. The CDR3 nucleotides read TGCGCCAGCAGCTTGGAAACTGCTTCTGATACGCAGTATTTT. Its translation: CASSLETASDTQYF.

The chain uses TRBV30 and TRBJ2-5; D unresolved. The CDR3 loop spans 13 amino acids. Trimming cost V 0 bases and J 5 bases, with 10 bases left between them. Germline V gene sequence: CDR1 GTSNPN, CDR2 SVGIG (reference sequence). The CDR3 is CAWSVPFGETQYF. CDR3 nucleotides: TGTGCCTGGAGTGTTCCCTTCGGGGAGACCCAGTACTTC.

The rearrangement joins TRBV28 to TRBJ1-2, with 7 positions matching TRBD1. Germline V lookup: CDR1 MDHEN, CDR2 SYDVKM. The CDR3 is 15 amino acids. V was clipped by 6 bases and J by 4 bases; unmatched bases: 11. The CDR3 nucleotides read TGTGCCAGCAGAACCCAACAGGGGCCCCGCTATGGCTACACCTTC. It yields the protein CASRTQQGPRYGYTF.

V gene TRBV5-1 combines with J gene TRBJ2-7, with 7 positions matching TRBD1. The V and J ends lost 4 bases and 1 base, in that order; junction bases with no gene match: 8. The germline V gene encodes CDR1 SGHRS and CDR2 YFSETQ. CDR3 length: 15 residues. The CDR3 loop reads CASSLQGWVSYEQYF. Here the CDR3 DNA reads TGCGCCAGCAGCCTACAGGGGTGGGTATCCTACGAGCAGTACTTC.

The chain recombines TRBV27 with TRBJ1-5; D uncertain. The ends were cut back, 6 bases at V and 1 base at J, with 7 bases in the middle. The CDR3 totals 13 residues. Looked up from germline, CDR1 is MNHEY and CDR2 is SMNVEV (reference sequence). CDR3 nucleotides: TGTGCCAGCAGCCCTCTCAGCAATCAGCCCCAGCATTTT. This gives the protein CASSPLSNQPQHF.

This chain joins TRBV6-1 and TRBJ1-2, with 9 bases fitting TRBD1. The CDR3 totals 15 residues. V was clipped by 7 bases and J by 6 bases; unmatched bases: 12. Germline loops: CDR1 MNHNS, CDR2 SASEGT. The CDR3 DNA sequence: TGTGCCAGCACCACCCAGGGACAGGGAGTAAATGGCTACACCTTC. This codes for CASTTQGQGVNGYTF.

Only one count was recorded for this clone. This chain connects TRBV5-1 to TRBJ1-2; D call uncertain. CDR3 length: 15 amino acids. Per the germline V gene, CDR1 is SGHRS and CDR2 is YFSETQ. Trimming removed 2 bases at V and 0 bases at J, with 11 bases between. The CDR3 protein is CASSLGGTSNYGYTF. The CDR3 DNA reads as TGCGCCAGCAGCTTAGGCGGTACTTCTAACTATGGCTACACCTTC.

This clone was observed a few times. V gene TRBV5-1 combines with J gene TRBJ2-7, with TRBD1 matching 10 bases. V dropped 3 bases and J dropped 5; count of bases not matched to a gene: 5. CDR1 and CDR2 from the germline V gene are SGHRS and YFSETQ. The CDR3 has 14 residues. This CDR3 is CASSWGGTGDEQYF. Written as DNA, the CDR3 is TGCGCCAGCAGCTGGGGCGGGACAGGGGACGAGCAGTACTTC.

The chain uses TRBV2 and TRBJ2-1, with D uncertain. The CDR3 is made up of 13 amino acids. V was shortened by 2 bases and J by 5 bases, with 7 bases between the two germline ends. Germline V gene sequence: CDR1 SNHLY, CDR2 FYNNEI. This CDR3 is CASSEPLDNEQFF. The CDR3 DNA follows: TGTGCCAGCAGTGAACCCCTCGACAATGAGCAGTTCTTC.

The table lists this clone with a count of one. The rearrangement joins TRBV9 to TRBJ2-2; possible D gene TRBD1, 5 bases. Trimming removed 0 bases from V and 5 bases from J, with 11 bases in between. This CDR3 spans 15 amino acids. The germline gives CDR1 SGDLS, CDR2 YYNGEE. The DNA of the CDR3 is TGTGCCAGCAGCGTAGATATAGGGGCAACCGGGGAGCTGTTTTTT. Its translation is CASSVDIGATGELFF.

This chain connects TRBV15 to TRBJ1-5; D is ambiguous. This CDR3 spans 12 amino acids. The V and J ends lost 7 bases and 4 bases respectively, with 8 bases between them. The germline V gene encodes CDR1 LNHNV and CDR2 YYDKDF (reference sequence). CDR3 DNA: TGTGCCACCAACAGCTATAATCAGCCCCAGCATTTT. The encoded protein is CATNSYNQPQHF.

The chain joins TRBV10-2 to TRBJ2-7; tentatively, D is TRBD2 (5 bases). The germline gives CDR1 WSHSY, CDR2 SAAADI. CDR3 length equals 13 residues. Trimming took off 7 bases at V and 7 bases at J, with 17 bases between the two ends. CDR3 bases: TGCGCCAGCAACCCCGGGAAGACGGGGGAGCAGTACTTC. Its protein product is CASNPGKTGEQYF.

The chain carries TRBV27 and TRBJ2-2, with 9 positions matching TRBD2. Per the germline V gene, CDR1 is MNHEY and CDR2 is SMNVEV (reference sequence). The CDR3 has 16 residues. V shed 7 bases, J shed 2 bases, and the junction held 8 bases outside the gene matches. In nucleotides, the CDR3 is TGTGCCAGCAAGCGATTGACTAGCGGAAACACCGGGGAGCTGTTTTTT. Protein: CASKRLTSGNTGELFF.

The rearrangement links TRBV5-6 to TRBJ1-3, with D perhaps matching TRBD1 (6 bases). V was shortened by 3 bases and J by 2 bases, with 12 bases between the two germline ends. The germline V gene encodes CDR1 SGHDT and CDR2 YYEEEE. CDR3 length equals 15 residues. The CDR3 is CASSWGTPPGNTIYF. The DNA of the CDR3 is TGTGCCAGCAGCTGGGGGACACCCCCTGGAAACACCATATATTTT.

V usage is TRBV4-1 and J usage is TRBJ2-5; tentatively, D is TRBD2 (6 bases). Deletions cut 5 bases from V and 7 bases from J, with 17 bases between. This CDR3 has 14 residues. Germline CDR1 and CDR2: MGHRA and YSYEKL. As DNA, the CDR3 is TGCGCCAGCAGCTTGGGACTGCCTCCACGGACCCAGTACTTC. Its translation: CASSLGLPPRTQYF.

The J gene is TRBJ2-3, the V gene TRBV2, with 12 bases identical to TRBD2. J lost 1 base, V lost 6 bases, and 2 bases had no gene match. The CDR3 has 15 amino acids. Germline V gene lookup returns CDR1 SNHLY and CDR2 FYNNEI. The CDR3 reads CASRRLAGGTDTQYF. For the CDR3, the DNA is TGTGCCAGCAGGCGACTAGCGGGGGGCACAGATACGCAGTATTTT.